Listed below are T cell receptor beta chains from one sample, sequenced in a study of blood T cells in healthy people across ages. TCRdb called the 5' RACE reads again in MiXCR, with one record for every CDR3 protein. This sample has more than 1.4 million distinct CDR3 sequences; around two fifths occur once, and the top ten carry roughly 7.9%. The sequencing sample was made of blood. The source is a woman in her late teens or twenties in good health. Each CDR3 is given with its conserved first and last residue. The size field is filled for only some rows; it gives once, few, many or a size class.

abundance	v_gene	CDR3aa
few	TRBV7-9	CASSLMGSNTEAFF
-	TRBV27	CASSGDSPHGVFF
-	TRBV7-8	CASSLGSLATQYF
few	TRBV6-1	CASSVRDSTYEQYF
-	TRBV29-1	CSAAGLAGAVSYEQYF
few	TRBV6-6	CASTERTGELFF
-	TRBV28	CASRGTGATNYGYTF
few	TRBV12-3/TRBV12-4	CASSLVHRVNEQFF
many	TRBV15	CATSSPGGWQYF
-	TRBV20-1	CSARDSDIRGYTF
-	TRBV4-1	CASSQERTGARPQHF
-	TRBV6-5	CAVNRGREQYF
few	TRBV2	CASSYLSGYSYEQYF
-	TRBV10-3	CAIRRDGRGGGYEQYF
-	TRBV12-3/TRBV12-4	CASIPNSGGGTNEQFF
few	TRBV2	CASRLENEQFF
-	TRBV20-1	CSAAGTYNEQYF
-	TRBV20-1	CSARDSSTWTAYTDSPLHF
-	TRBV6-1	CASSRTGVSNQPQHF
few	TRBV5-1	CASSLVPGQGYEQYF
-	TRBV6-5	CASSYSTWGNNEQFF
-	TRBV6-5	CASSSRGRRTDTQYF
few	TRBV15	CATSRVPQVSTDTQYF